The subject of this entry is one TCR beta chain. The sample originates from a study of blood T cell repertoires in COVID-19. Turning to the study itself: Samples of COVID-19 (acute and convalescent) were obtained from the United States, Italy and Spain.

Participants spanned ages about 18 to 95 years and resided in about two dozen US areas. Membership in each cohort depended on participant-reported clinical history. Authors' methods: Nucleated cell counts were estimated from reference gene primer amplification. TCRdb keeps only in-frame clones here, not all; method: immunoSEQ multiplex PCR. Clone size and the V and J calls come from that table; the DNA yielded D and trimming. Among some 170,000 clones listed, roughly 90% were seen once. The germline CDR1 and CDR2 sequences are GTSNPN and SVGIG (reference sequence). The CDR3 covers 14 residues. The junction had 17 bases not matched to a gene; V was cut back by 8 bases and J by 8 bases.

Source material: PBMCs or T cells enriched from blood (not recorded which). The source of this sequence is a human donor with acute COVID-19. The donor label of this sample is uncertain. The V and J genes are TRBV30 and TRBJ1-1; TRBD1 matches at 7 bases. CDR3 DNA: TGTGCCCGGGCCCCCGCAGGGGGTCTTTCGGAAGCTTTCTTT. It translates to CARAPAGGLSEAFF.